Listed below are T cell receptor beta chains from one sample, sequenced in a study of shared clonotypes between healthy human individuals. Produced via immunoSEQ multiplex PCR; TCRdb's table is partial and in-frame only. The table includes over 2 million clones, roughly 94% detected once. Sequencing input: naive CD4+ T cells sorted from blood. The receptors shown here come from a man aged 18 to 30 in good health. Each CDR3 is given with its conserved first and last residue. The size entry is marked missing in some rows and otherwise reads once, few, many or a size class.

clone_size j_call v_call cdr3_aa
. TRBJ1-6 TRBV15 CATSRIGQGEGSYNSPLHF
. TRBJ2-3 TRBV9 CASSQGGGSTDTQYF
. TRBJ2-2 TRBV19 CASSTGSNTGELFF
. TRBJ2-7 TRBV7-2 CASSYQQGSMNEQYF
. TRBJ2-7 TRBV28 CASSQDSLGAFYEQYF
. TRBJ1-6 TRBV19 CASHPGQGRGTPLHF
. TRBJ2-3 TRBV7-2 CASSLGGGLSTDTQYF
. TRBJ2-7 TRBV10-2 CASRESGRRPYEQYF
once TRBJ2-3 TRBV5-6 CASSLLPGLGGKDTQYF
. TRBJ2-4 TRBV30 CAWSVPGTIAKNIQYF
. TRBJ2-7 TRBV27 CASSFESGRTYEQYF
. TRBJ1-6 TRBV2 CASSVVRPPDSPLHF
. TRBJ2-5 TRBV4-1 CASSQSHFRDRVGGETQYF
. TRBJ1-1 TRBV7-2 CASNPTPTMNTEAFF
. TRBJ1-2 TRBV28 CASSYRDSYGYTF
. TRBJ1-1 TRBV20-1 CSTGEAFF
. TRBJ1-5 TRBV28 CASRDQQGTYQPQHF
. TRBJ2-5 TRBV5-1 CASSPAGLAGVWALGETQYF
. TRBJ2-6 TRBV6-6 CAIPDGSSGANVLTF
. TRBJ1-3 TRBV2 CASKGYSGTTIYF
. TRBJ1-5 TRBV6-6 CASSPGQVSNQPQHF
. TRBJ2-5 TRBV5-6 CASSLKASGLFQETQYF
. TRBJ1-1 TRBV29-1 CSVVSGTVNTEAFF
. TRBJ2-2 TRBV6-5 CASSDSLALGELFF
. TRBJ1-5 TRBV6-5 CASRVGQGSNQPQHF
. TRBJ2-5 TRBV5-1 CASSPGFADKATQYF
. TRBJ2-7 TRBV18 CASSPRGTGYSRYEQYF
many TRBJ1-5 TRBV6-1 CASSRDPYQPQHF
. TRBJ1-4 TRBV7-9 CASSQDSSTNEKLFF
. TRBJ1-2 TRBV6-5 CASSPRPANYGYTF
. TRBJ1-1 TRBV30 CAWRTVNTEAFF
. TRBJ2-7 TRBV7-2 CASSPDEGLAPHEQYF
. TRBJ2-7 TRBV6-1 CASSEGTSGIAYEQYF
. TRBJ1-6 TRBV4-2 CASSRLAGTSNSPLHF
. TRBJ2-7 TRBV5-1 CASSPQGGSYEQYF
. TRBJ2-3 TRBV12-5 CASGPGLAGGPSTDTQYF
. TRBJ2-7 TRBV5-4 CASSLARVGSDYEQYF
. TRBJ2-7 TRBV6-5 CASSYSGAGGYEQYF
. TRBJ2-7 TRBV5-6 CASSEGAGPPYEQYF
. TRBJ1-5 TRBV5-4 CASVPGHQRPQHF
. TRBJ1-6 TRBV5-4 CASSLLDSPLHF
. TRBJ2-3 TRBV4-3 CASSQGDERTDTQYF
. TRBJ1-1 TRBV21-1 CASRVATIRTEAFF
. TRBJ2-3 TRBV6-7 CASSYPRRPCTDTQYF